The 11 T cell receptor beta chains in this list originate from one sample, sequenced in a study of PD-1 blockade in classical Hodgkin lymphoma. The assay was immunoSEQ multiplex PCR, and TCRdb's table has in-frame clones only and misses some. The sample lists about 23,000 clones; roughly nine tenths were seen once. Indicated time point: newly diagnosed, previously untreated cHL patient sample. The study purified CD4+ T cells from thawed PBMCs using magnetic negative selection. The sequenced sample was CD4+ T cells from blood. These receptors all come from a human donor with classical Hodgkin lymphoma.

The chain employs TRBV7-3 and TRBJ2-7; TRBD1 might be the D (5 bases). The V and J ends lost 2 bases and 6 bases respectively, with 11 bases between them. CDR1 and CDR2 (germline): SGHTA, FQGTGA. This CDR3 contains 13 residues. CDR3 sequence reads: CASSLGQTTEQYF. The CDR3, as DNA: TGTGCCAGCAGCTTAGGACAAACTACCGAGCAGTACTTC.

The V and J genes are TRBV29-1 and TRBJ2-1, with 9 nucleotides matching TRBD2. Germline CDR1 reads SQVTM; CDR2 reads ANQGSEA. This CDR3 contains 15 residues. V shed 2 bases, J shed 4 bases, and the junction held 6 bases outside the gene matches. The CDR3: CSVERRGGEYNEQFF. CDR3 DNA sequence: TGCAGCGTTGAACGGCGGGGGGGCGAGTACAATGAGCAGTTCTTC.

The CDR3 DNA reads as TGTGCCAGCAGCTATTTCCGGGACTCCTACAATGAGCAGTTCTTC. The encoded protein is CASSYFRDSYNEQFF. The V gene is TRBV4-2, the J gene TRBJ2-1, with D possibly matching TRBD2 (5 bases). The CDR3 runs 15 residues. The germline V and J ends were trimmed by 5 bases and 0 bases, with 11 bases remaining between them. Germline V gene sequence: CDR1 LGHNA, CDR2 YNFKEQ.

This chain uses TRBV5-4 with TRBJ1-3; perhaps TRBD1 as D (5 bases). Germline values: CDR1 SGHNT, CDR2 YYREEE (reference sequence). The CDR3 loop spans 15 amino acids. Trimming removed 0 bases at V and 0 bases at J, with 7 bases between. The CDR3 region is CASSLDRSSGNTIYF. CDR3 coding DNA: TGTGCCAGCAGCTTGGACAGGAGCTCTGGAAACACCATATATTTT.

V gene TRBV6-5 combines with J gene TRBJ1-1; weak D call: TRBD1 (5 bases). V lost 6 bases and J lost 6, with 20 bases in between. Germline lookup yields CDR1 MNHEY and CDR2 SVGAGI. The CDR3 covers 15 residues. CDR3 protein: CASRGSGGRGAEAFF. The CDR3 nucleotides are TGTGCCAGCAGAGGAAGTGGGGGAAGAGGAGCTGAAGCTTTCTTT.

V usage is TRBV5-1 and J usage is TRBJ2-7; D is perhaps TRBD1 (7 bases). From germline, CDR1 is SGHRS and CDR2 YFSETQ. This CDR3 is 13 amino acids long. Trimming stripped 4 bases from V and 4 bases from J, with 12 bases between. CDR3 DNA: TGCGCCAGCAGCCCCCAGGGGGGTTACGAGCAGTACTTC. Translating it yields CASSPQGGYEQYF.

V and J are TRBV29-1 and TRBJ2-1, with unresolved D. Between the trimmed V and J ends, which lost 4 bases and 7 bases, there was a span of 14 bases. Germline V CDR1 and CDR2: SQVTM, ANQGSEA. There are 13 residues in the CDR3. CDR3 DNA sequence: TGCAGCGTTGGGCAGGTCGTGGGTAATGAGCAGTTCTTC. Its translation is CSVGQVVGNEQFF.

To note about this clone: Compared with germline, one end of the junction differs, possibly owing to a read error. In DNA, the CDR3 is TGTGCCAGCAGCTTATCTCTACTCTCCAACGAGCAGTACTTC. It is translated as CASSLSLLSNEQYF. This chain joins TRBV7-6 and TRBJ2-7, with D unclear. The CDR3 length is 14 residues. The germline CDR1 and CDR2 sequences are SGHVS and FNYEAQ.

Here the CDR3 reads CASSLAALAGRDTQYF. The CDR3 DNA reads TGTGCCAGCAGCTTGGCCGCCCTAGCGGGGCGAGATACGCAGTATTTT. The chain is built from TRBV5-5 and TRBJ2-3; 9 bases are shared with TRBD2. After removal of 0 bases from V and 5 bases from J, the junction contained 7 bases not matched to a gene. The germline gives CDR1 SGHKS, CDR2 YYEKEE (reference sequence). The CDR3 consists of 16 residues.

The rearrangement joins TRBV18 to TRBJ2-7; D is uncertain. This CDR3 region has 13 residues. From germline, CDR1 is KGHSH and CDR2 LQKENI. The V and J ends lost 3 bases and 7 bases respectively, with 13 bases between them. The CDR3 is CASSPLGGPEQYF. The DNA of the CDR3 is TGTGCCAGCTCACCCCTAGGTGGGCCGGAGCAGTACTTC.

The V gene is TRBV7-3, the J gene TRBJ2-7, with D hard to call. V lost 5 bases to trimming and J lost 7 bases, with 15 bases between them. Per the germline V gene, CDR1 is SGHTA and CDR2 is FQGTGA. The CDR3 is 13 residues long. For the CDR3, the DNA is TGTGCCAGCAGCCCCTACCCTCAGGAAGAGCAGTACTTC. Translation gives CASSPYPQEEQYF. Variable domain in full (rest from reference TRBV7-3 and TRBJ2-7): GAGVSQTPSNKVTEKGKYVELRCDPISGHTALYWYRQSLGQGPEFLIYFQGTGAADDSGLPNDRFFAVRPEGSVSTLKIQRTERGDSAVYLCASSPYPQEEQYFGPGTRLTVT.